The source of this TCR beta chain is a study of blood T cell repertoires in COVID-19 (dated by TCRdb to between 2020 and 2021). Concerning the study at large: Collaborator samples came from the United States, Italy and Spain and covered acute and convalescent phases of COVID-19. Subjects who had been exposed to COVID-19, were actively infected with it, or had recovered from it provided the deeply sampled blood TCRbeta repertoires that made up the dataset. Nearly every sample came with metadata listing a de-identified subject ID, COVID-19 status, age in years and sex. The repertoires were made available in a free public database intended to serve as a resource for research on the immune response to SARS-CoV-2. The material from the prospective study consisted of cDNA or gDNA derived from T cells, B-cell-depleted T cells, or PBMCs. HLA class I and class II types, where available, came from metadata supplied by the sample provider rather than from assay-based typing. Samples were obtained from the ongoing ImmuneRACE study (first 160 participants) and from 1,200 or so subjects provided by 6 global collaborators.

In Seattle, one collaborating source enrolled patients while the infection was active and tracked those patients longitudinally over the course of disease. Collaborating institutions collected whole blood in K2EDTA tubes following their own protocols. For TCRbeta analysis, collaborator samples were shipped as frozen whole blood, as isolated PBMCs, or as DNA extracted from either sample type. Of note for this clone: Its cognate antigen has yet to be identified. There are no base qualities to consult, and no much larger clone falls within one base.

TCRbeta CDR3 regions were amplified from genomic DNA using the immunoSEQ Assay, a bias-controlled multiplex PCR. The original pipeline was this. The number of nucleated cells in each sample was estimated from the amplification of reference gene primers within the assay. To quantify the absolute abundance of each unique TCRbeta CDR3 rearrangement, sequence reads were collapsed and filtered. Productive Simpson clonality was computed per sample as the square root of Simpson's diversity index over productive rearrangements. In its TCRdb copy, this immuneACCESS table keeps in-frame sequences only and misses some clones. Where compared with another copy, unresolved V genes explain less than half of these, and the others have no known cause. From that table come the V and J calls and clone size; the DNA was used to work out D and trimming. This sample holds over 50,000 clones; roughly 72% were observed only once. The ten largest clones add up to about 5% of the sample.

Broader findings and caveats from the paper: The quantity of clinical and demographic metadata differed by source and by participant and was supplied without curation.

The germline V gene encodes CDR1 SQVTM and CDR2 ANQGSEA. The V end loses 0 bases and the J end loses 0 bases, and a stretch of 8 bases separates them. The CDR3 covers 15 residues, taking in both the cysteine and the phenylalanine. Solely the CDR3 DNA is kept, with 45 bases framed from the first base. The sequencing sample was made of peripheral blood. This chain is built from TRBV29-1 and TRBJ1-4, with the D gene too uncertain to name. This TCR derives from a woman aged 70-85 years with COVID-19, enrolled during active disease. The CDR3 protein: CSVEDPEATNEKLFF. The DNA sequence reads TGCAGCGTTGAAGATCCGGAGGCAACTAATGAAAAACTGTTTTTT.